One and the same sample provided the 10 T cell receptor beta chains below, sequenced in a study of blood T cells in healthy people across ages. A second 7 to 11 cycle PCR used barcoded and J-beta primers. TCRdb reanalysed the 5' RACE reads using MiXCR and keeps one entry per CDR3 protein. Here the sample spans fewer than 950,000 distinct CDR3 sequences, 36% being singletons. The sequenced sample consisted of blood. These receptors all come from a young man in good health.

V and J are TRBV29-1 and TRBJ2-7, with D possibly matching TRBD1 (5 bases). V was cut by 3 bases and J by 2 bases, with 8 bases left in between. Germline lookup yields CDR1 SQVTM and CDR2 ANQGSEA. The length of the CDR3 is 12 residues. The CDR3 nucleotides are TGCAGCGTTGATACAGGACCCTACGAGCAGTACTTC. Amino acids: CSVDTGPYEQYF.

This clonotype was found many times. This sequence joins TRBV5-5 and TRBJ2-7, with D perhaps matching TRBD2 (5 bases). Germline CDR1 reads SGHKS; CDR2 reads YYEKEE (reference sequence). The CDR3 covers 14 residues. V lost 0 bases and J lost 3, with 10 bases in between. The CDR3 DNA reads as TGTGCCAGCAGCTTGGGACTACGAGACTACGAGCAGTACTTC. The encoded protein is CASSLGLRDYEQYF.

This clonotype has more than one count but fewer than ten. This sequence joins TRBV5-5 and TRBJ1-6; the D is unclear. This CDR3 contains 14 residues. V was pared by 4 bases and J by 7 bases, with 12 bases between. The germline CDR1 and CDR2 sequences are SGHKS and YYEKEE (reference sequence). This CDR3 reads CASSPQQANSPLHF. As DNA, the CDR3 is TGTGCCAGCAGCCCCCAGCAGGCGAATTCACCCCTCCACTTT.

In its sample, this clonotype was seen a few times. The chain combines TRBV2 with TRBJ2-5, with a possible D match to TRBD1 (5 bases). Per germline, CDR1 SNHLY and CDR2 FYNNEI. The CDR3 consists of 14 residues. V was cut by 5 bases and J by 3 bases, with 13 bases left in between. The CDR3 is CASSFRVGEETQYF. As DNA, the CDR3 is TGTGCCAGCAGTTTCAGGGTTGGTGAAGAGACCCAGTACTTC.

The CDR3 DNA is TGTGCCAGCAGCTTAGAGCAGAGCCCGCAAGAGACCCAGTACTTC. This sequence encodes CASSLEQSPQETQYF. The rearrangement joins TRBV11-2 to TRBJ2-5; D gene ambiguous. Germline V gene lookup returns CDR1 SGHAT and CDR2 FQNNGV. This CDR3 region has 15 residues. V dropped 0 bases and J dropped 2 bases, with 10 bases sitting between them.

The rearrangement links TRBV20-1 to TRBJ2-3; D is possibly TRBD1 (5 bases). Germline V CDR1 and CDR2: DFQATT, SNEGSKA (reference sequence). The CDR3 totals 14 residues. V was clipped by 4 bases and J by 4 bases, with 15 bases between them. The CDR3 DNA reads TGCAGTGCTATAAAGGCAGGGTCCCCAGATACGCAGTATTTT. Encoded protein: CSAIKAGSPDTQYF.

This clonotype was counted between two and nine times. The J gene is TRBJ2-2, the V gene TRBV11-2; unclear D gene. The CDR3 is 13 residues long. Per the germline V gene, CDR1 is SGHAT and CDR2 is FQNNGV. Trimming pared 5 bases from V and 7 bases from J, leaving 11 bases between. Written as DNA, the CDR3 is TGTGCCAGCAGCCCCAACGGCATCGGGGAGCTGTTTTTT. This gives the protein CASSPNGIGELFF.

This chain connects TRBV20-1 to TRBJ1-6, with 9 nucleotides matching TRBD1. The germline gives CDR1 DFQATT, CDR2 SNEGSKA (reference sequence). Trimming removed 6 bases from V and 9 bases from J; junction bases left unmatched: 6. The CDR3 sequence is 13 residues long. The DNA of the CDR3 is TGCAGTGCCCGGACAGGGGTCGGTTCACCCCTCCACTTT. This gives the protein CSARTGVGSPLHF.

The CDR3 DNA follows: TGTGCCAGCAGCCTCCGTGGGGATCTTGGACCAGAGACCCAGTTCTTC. Translated, it gives CASSLRGDLGPETQFF. J is TRBJ2-5 and V is TRBV9; D not certain. The end of the DNA fits TRBJ2-1 better, so the J call may be wrong. The CDR3 spans 16 residues. Germline CDR1 SGDLS, CDR2 YYNGEE.

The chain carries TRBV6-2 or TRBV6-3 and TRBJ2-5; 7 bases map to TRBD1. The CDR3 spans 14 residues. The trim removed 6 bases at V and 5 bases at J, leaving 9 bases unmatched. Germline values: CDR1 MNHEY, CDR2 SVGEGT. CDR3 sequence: CASRVTGNRETQYF. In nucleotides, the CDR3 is TGTGCCAGCAGAGTGACAGGGAATCGGGAGACCCAGTACTTC.